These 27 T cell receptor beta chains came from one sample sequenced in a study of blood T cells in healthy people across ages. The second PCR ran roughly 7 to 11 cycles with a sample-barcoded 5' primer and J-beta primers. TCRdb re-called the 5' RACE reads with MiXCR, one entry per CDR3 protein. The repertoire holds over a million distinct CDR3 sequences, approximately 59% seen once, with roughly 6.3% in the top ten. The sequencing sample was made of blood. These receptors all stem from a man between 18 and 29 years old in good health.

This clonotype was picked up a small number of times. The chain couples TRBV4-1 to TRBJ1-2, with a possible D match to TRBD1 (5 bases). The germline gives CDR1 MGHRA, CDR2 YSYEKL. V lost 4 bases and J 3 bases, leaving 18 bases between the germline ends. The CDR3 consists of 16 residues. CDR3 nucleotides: TGCGCCAGCAGCCCAGGGCCTTATCATTTGGACTATGGCTACACCTTC. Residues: CASSPGPYHLDYGYTF.

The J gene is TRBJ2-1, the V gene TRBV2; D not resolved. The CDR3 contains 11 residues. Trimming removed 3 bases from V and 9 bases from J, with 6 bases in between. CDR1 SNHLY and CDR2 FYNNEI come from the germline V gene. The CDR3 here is CASSDGREQFF. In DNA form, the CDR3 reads TGTGCCAGCAGTGACGGTCGTGAGCAGTTCTTC.

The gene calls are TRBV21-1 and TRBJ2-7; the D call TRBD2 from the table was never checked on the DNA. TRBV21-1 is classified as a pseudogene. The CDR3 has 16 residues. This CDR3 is CASSKNWTENSYEQYF. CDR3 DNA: TGTGCCAGCAGCAAAAATTGGACTGAAAACTCCTACGAGCAGTACTTC.

The DNA of the CDR3 is TGTGCCAGCAGCCAAGTAGTAACGGGCACCTACGAGCAGTACTTC. Its protein is CASSQVVTGTYEQYF. This chain links TRBV14 with TRBJ2-7; D not certain. V lost 1 base to trimming and J lost 2 bases, with 12 bases between them. The germline gives CDR1 SGHDN, CDR2 FVKESK. The CDR3 loop spans 15 amino acids.

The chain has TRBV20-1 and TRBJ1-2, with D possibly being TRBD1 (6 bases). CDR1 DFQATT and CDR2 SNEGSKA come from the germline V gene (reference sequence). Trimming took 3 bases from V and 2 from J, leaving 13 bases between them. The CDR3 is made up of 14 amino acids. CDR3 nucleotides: TGCAGTGCTAGCCCGAGGGGGTCCAACTATGGCTACACCTTC. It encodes CSASPRGSNYGYTF.

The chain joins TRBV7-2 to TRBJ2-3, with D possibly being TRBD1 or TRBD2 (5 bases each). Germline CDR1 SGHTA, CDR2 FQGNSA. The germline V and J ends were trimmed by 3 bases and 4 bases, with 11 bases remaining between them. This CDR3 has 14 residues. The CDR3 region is CASSLVWGSDTQYF. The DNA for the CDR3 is TGTGCCAGCAGCTTGGTCTGGGGGTCAGATACGCAGTATTTT.

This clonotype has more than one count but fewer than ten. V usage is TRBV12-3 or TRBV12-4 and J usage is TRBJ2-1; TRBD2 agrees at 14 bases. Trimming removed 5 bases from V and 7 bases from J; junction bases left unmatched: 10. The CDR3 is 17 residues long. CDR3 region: CASSPWTSGRKGNEQFF. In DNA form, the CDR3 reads TGTGCCAGCAGTCCATGGACTAGCGGGAGGAAAGGGAATGAGCAGTTCTTC.

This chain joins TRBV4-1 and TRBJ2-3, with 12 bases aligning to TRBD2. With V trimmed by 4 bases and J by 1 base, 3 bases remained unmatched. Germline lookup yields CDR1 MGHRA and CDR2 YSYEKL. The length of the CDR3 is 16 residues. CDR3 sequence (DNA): TGCGCCAGCAGCCTCTGGACTAGCGGGGGCACAGATACGCAGTATTTT. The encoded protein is CASSLWTSGGTDTQYF.

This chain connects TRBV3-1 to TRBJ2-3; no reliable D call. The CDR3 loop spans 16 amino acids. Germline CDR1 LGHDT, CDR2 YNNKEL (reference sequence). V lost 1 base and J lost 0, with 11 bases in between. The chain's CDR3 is CASSQVTLTSTDTQYF. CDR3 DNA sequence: TGTGCCAGCAGCCAAGTAACACTAACTAGCACAGATACGCAGTATTTT.

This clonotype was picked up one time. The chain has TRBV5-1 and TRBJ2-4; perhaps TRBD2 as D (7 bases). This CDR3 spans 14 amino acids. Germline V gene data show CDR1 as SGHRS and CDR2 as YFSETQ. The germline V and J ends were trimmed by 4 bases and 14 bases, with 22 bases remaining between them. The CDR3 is CASSPAGEGVTEYF. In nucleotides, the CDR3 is TGCGCCAGCAGCCCCGCAGGGGAGGGAGTTACGGAGTACTTC. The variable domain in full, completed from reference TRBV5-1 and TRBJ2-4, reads KAGVTQTPRYLIKTRGQQVTLSCSPISGHRSVSWYQQTPGQGLQFLFEYFSETQRNKGNFPGRFSGRQFSNSRSEMNVSTLELGDSALYLCASSPAGEGVTEYFGAGTRLSVL.

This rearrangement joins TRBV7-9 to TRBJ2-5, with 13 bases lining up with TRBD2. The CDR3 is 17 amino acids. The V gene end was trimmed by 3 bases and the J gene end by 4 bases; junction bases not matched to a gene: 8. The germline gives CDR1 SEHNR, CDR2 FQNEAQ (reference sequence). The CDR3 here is CASSFTGTSGIRETQYF. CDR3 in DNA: TGTGCCAGCAGCTTCACCGGGACTAGCGGGATCCGAGAGACCCAGTACTTC.

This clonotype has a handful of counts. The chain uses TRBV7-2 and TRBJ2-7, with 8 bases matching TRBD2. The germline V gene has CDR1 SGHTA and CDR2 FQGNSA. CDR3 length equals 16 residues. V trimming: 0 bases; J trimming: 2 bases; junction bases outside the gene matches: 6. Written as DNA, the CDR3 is TGTGCCAGCAGCTTAGCCCGGACTAGCAACACCTACGAGCAGTACTTC. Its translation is CASSLARTSNTYEQYF.

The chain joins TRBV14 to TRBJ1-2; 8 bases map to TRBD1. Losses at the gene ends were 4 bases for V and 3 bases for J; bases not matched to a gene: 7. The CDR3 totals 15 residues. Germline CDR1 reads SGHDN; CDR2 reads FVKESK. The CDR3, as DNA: TGTGCCAGCAGCCCCGGCAGGGGGCTTGACTATGGCTACACCTTC. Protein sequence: CASSPGRGLDYGYTF.

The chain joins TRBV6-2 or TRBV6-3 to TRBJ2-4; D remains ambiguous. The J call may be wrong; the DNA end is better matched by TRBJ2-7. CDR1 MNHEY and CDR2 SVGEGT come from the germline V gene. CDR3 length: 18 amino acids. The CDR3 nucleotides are TGTGCCAGCAGTTACAGGTTGGGCAGCGCACCTAATACCTACGAGCAGTACTTC. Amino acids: CASSYRLGSAPNTYEQYF.

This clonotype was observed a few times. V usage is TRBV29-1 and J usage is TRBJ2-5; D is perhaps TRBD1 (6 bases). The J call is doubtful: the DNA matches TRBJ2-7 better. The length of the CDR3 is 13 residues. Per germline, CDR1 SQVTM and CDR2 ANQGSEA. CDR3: CSVVGGGGYEQYF. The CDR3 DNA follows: TGCAGCGTTGTAGGGGGTGGGGGCTACGAGCAGTACTTC.

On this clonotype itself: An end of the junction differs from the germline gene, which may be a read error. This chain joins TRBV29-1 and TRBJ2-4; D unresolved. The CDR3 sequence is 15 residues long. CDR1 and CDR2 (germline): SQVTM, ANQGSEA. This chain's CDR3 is CSCNSPDMAKNIQYF. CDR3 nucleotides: TGCAGCTGTAATTCCCCAGATATGGCCAAAAACATTCAGTACTTT.

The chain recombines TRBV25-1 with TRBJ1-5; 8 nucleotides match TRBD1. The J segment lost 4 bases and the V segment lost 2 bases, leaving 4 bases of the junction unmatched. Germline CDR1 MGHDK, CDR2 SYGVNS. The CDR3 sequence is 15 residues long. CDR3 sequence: CASSESRGLNQPQHF. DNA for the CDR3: TGTGCCAGCAGTGAAAGCAGGGGGCTTAATCAGCCCCAGCATTTT.

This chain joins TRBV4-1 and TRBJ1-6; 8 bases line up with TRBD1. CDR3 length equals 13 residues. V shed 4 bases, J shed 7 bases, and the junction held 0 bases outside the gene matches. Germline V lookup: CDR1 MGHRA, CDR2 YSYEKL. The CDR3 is CASSRQGNSPLHF. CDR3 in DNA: TGCGCCAGCAGCCGACAGGGGAATTCACCCCTCCACTTT.

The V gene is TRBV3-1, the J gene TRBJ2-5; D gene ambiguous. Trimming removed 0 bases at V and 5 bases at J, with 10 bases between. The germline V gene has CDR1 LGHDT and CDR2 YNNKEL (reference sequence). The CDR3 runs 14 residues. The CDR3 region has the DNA TGTGCCAGCAGCCAAGAACCCGCCGGGGAGACCCAGTACTTC. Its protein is CASSQEPAGETQYF.

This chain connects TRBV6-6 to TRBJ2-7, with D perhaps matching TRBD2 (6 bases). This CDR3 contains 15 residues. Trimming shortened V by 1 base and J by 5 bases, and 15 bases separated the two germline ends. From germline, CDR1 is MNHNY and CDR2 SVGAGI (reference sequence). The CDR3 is CASSYFGGSVDEQYF. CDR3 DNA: TGTGCCAGCAGTTACTTCGGAGGGTCCGTCGACGAGCAGTACTTC.

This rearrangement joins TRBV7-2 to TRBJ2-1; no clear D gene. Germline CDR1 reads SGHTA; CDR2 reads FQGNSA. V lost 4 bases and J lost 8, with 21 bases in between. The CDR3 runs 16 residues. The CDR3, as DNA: TGTGCCAGCAGCTATTATACTGGGCAGTATGCGGATGAGCAGTTCTTC. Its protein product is CASSYYTGQYADEQFF.

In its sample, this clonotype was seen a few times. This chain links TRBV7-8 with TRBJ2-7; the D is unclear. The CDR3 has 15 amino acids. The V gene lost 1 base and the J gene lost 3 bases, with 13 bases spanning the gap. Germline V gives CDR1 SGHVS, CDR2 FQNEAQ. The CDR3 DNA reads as TGTGCCAGCAGCTTAGATCCCGACACTTACTACGAGCAGTACTTC. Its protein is CASSLDPDTYYEQYF.

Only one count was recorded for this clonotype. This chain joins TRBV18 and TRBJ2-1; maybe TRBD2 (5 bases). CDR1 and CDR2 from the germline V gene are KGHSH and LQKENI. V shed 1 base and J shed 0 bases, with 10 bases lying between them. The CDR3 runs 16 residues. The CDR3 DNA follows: TGTGCCAGCTCACCACGAACTAGAACCTCCTACAATGAGCAGTTCTTC. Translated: CASSPRTRTSYNEQFF.

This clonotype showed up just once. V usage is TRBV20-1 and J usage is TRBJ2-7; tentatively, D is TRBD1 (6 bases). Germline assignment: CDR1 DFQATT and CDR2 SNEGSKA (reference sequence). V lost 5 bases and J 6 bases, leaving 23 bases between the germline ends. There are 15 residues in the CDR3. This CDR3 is CSAYPGQGSIGEQYF. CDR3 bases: TGCAGTGCTTACCCCGGGCAGGGGAGTATCGGCGAGCAGTACTTC.

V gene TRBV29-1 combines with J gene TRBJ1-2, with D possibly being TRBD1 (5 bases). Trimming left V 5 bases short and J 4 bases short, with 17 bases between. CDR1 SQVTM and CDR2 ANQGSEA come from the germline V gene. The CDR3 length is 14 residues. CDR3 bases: TGCAGCGTTACGGGTGGGACCGCCTCCTATGGCTACACCTTC. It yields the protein CSVTGGTASYGYTF.

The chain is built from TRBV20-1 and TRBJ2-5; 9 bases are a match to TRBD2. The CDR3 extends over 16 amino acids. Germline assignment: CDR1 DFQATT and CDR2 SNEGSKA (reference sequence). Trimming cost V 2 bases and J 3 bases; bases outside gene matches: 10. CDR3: CSARPLAGLAKETQYF. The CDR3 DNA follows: TGCAGTGCTAGACCCCTAGCGGGGTTGGCCAAAGAGACCCAGTACTTC.

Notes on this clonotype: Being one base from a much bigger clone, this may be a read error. The CDR3 DNA reads TGTGCTACTGGGACTACCCCCTACGAGCAGTACTTC. Translation: CATGTTPYEQYF. The J gene is TRBJ2-7, the V gene TRBV7-2; 7 bases map to TRBD2. The CDR3 is 12 residues long. In germline, CDR1 is SGHTA, CDR2 FQGNSA.